Below, 11 T cell receptor beta chains from the same sample are listed, as sequenced in a study of T-cell reconstitution after alpha-beta-depleted transplantation in children. Molecular barcoding with unique molecular identifiers was used for the TCRbeta library. TCRdb reanalysed the PCR reads using MiXCR and keeps one entry per CDR3 protein. The data show roughly 790,000 distinct CDR3 sequences, about 16% seen once. Material: PBMCs, mostly from graft donor cells, obtained 360 days after TCRalphabeta/CD19-depleted stem cell transplant. These receptors all come from a male patient aged 5 to 17 who had a stem cell transplant for acute lymphoblastic leukemia, so the T cells may come from the graft donor.

This clonotype was found many times. V gene TRBV7-9 combines with J gene TRBJ2-7; the D call may be TRBD1 or TRBD2 (5 bases each). V lost 4 bases to trimming and J lost 7 bases, with 14 bases between them. The germline V gene has CDR1 SEHNR and CDR2 FQNEAQ (reference sequence). The CDR3 length is 13 residues. DNA for the CDR3: TGTGCCAGCAGCTCACCGGGACCCCGGGAGCAGTACTTC. Amino acids: CASSSPGPREQYF. Based on the CDR3 plus reference TRBV7-9 and TRBJ2-7, the full variable domain is DTGVSQNPRHKITKRGQNVTFRCDPISEHNRLYWYRQTLGQGPEFLTYFQNEAQLEKSRLLSDRFSAERPKGSFSTLEIQRTEQGDSAMYLCASSSPGPREQYFGPGTRLTVT.

The sample holds a few counts of this clonotype. The CDR3 region has the DNA TGCGCCAGCAGTCCCTTGGACAGGATCTCCTACGAGCAGTACTTC. This translates into CASSPLDRISYEQYF. This chain links TRBV5-1 with TRBJ2-7; TRBD1 agrees at 7 bases. The germline CDR1 and CDR2 sequences are SGHRS and YFSETQ. V was pared by 5 bases and J by 0 bases, with 8 bases of the junction left unmatched. The length of the CDR3 is 15 residues.

This clonotype was seen only a few times. The V gene is TRBV9, the J gene TRBJ2-7; D remains unclear. CDR1 is SGDLS and CDR2 is YYNGEE in the germline V gene. Trimming removed 0 bases at V and 2 bases at J, with 3 bases between. The CDR3 extends over 12 amino acids. CDR3 bases: TGTGCCAGCAGCGTAGTGGCCTACGAGCAGTACTTC. This codes for CASSVVAYEQYF. Full variable domain (outside the CDR3, taken from reference TRBV9 and TRBJ2-7): DSGVTQTPKHLITATGQRVTLRCSPRSGDLSVYWYQQSLDQGLQFLIQYYNGEERAKGNILERFSAQQFPDLHSELNLSSLELGDSALYFCASSVVAYEQYFGPGTRLTVT.

The chain combines TRBV4-2 with TRBJ1-5; no clear D gene. CDR3 length equals 13 residues. The germline CDR1 and CDR2 sequences are LGHNA and YNFKEQ. V was cut by 5 bases and J by 9 bases, with 14 bases left in between. CDR3 bases: TGTGCCAGCAGCTCCCGCCCAGGACGGCCCCAGCATTTT. Encoded protein: CASSSRPGRPQHF.

A few counts support this clonotype. The chain joins TRBV12-3 or TRBV12-4 to TRBJ2-1; D is unresolved. With 5 bases removed from V and 3 bases from J, the gap between germline ends came to 14 bases. This CDR3 has 15 residues. The CDR3 is CASSLPGFVYNEQFF. CDR3 in DNA: TGTGCCAGCAGTCTCCCCGGGTTCGTCTACAATGAGCAGTTCTTC.

There are many counts of this clonotype. This chain connects TRBV5-1 to TRBJ1-2; no firm D call. Germline V gives CDR1 SGHRS, CDR2 YFSETQ. The CDR3 has 15 amino acids. Trimming removed 0 bases at V and 3 bases at J, with 12 bases between. The CDR3 coding sequence is TGCGCCAGCAGCTTGGAGGGTTCAGAGGACTATGGCTACACCTTC. Amino acid sequence: CASSLEGSEDYGYTF.

A few counts support this clonotype. The chain links TRBV6-1 to TRBJ1-5, with D unresolved. CDR1 is MNHNS and CDR2 is SASEGT in the germline V gene. Trimming removed 2 bases from V and 1 base from J, with 9 bases in between. The CDR3 totals 15 residues. This CDR3 reads CASSEHPFSNQPQHF. The CDR3 nucleotides read TGTGCCAGCAGTGAACATCCCTTCAGCAATCAGCCCCAGCATTTT.

The chain couples TRBV7-3 to TRBJ1-2; no clear D gene. CDR1 is SGHTA, CDR2 FQGTGA, per germline. This CDR3 has 18 amino acids. The V and J ends lost 0 bases and 1 base respectively, with 18 bases between them. CDR3 sequence: CASSLTAVRKGINYGYTF. CDR3 bases: TGTGCCAGCAGCTTAACTGCCGTCCGCAAGGGCATTAACTATGGCTACACCTTC.

This chain uses TRBV7-6 with TRBJ2-7, with 7 bases aligning to TRBD2. The CDR3 has 14 amino acids. J lost 4 bases, V lost 3 bases, and 6 bases had no gene match. Germline assignment: CDR1 SGHVS and CDR2 FNYEAQ. The CDR3 DNA is TGTGCCAGCAGCTTCTCTAGCGGAGGGTACGAGCAGTACTTC. It translates to CASSFSSGGYEQYF.

This clonotype appeared once. The gene calls are TRBV11-2 and TRBJ2-1; 11 bases fit TRBD2. The CDR3 totals 18 residues. The V and J ends lost 6 bases and 6 bases, in that order; junction bases with no gene match: 16. The germline V gene has CDR1 SGHAT and CDR2 FQNNGV. CDR3 nucleotide sequence: TGTGCCAGCAGGTCCGGGACGGGTCGACTAGCGGGAACCAATGAGCAGTTCTTC. Amino acids: CASRSGTGRLAGTNEQFF.

This sequence joins TRBV9 and TRBJ2-1; weak D call: TRBD1 (6 bases). The germline CDR1 and CDR2 sequences are SGDLS and YYNGEE. Between the trimmed V and J ends, which lost 0 bases and 9 bases, there was a span of 19 bases. The CDR3 has 16 amino acids. CDR3 DNA sequence: TGTGCCAGCAGCGTAGGACCAGGGGCCCCCCCGGGTGAGCAGTTCTTC. This encodes CASSVGPGAPPGEQFF.